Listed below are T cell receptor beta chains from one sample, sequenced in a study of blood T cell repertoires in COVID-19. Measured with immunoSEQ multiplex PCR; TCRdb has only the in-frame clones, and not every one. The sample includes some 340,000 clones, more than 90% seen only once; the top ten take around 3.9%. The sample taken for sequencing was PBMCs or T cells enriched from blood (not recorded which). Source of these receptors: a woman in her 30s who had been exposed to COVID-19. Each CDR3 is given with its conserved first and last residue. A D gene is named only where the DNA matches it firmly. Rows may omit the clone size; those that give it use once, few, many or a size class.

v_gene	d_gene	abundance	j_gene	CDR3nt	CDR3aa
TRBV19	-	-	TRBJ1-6	TGTGCCAGTAGACATGGAGGGCGGCATAATTCACCCCTCCACTTT	CASRHGGRHNSPLHF
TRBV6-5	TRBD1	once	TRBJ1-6	TGTGCCAGCAGTTTCGACAGGGAATGGTCACCCCTCCACTTT	CASSFDREWSPLHF
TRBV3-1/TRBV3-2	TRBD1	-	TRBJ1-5	TGTGCCAGCAGCCTCGGACAGGCAGATTATAGCAATCAGCCCCAGCATTTT	CASSLGQADYSNQPQHF
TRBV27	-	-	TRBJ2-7	TGTGCCAGCAGTTTATCCGGGGGAGTACCCTACGAGCAGTACTTC	CASSLSGGVPYEQYF
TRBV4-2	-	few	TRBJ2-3	TGTGCCAGCAGCCAAGAGCGTGGGGCAGTTATCACAGATACGCAGTATTTT	CASSQERGAVITDTQYF
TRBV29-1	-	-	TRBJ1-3	TGCAGCGTTGATCTCCGGGGATATTCTGGAAACACCATATATTTT	CSVDLRGYSGNTIYF
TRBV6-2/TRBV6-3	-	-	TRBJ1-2	TGTGCCAGCAGTTACCGTGGAGAGTTCTATGGCTACACCTTC	CASSYRGEFYGYTF
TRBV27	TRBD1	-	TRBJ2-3	TGTGCCAGCAGTCCGCGGACAGGGGCCTCAGATACGCAGTATTTT	CASSPRTGASDTQYF
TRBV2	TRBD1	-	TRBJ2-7	TGTGCCAGCAAACAGGGGAACTACGAGCAGTACTTC	CASKQGNYEQYF
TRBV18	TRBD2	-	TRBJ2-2	TGTGCCAGCTCACCAATCCCCCTCGGGGGGAATGCGAACACCGGGGAGCTGTTTTTT	CASSPIPLGGNANTGELFF
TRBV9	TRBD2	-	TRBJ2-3	TGTGCCAGCAGCGCGAGGGCTAGCGGTGGGAGGGTGGATACGCAGTATTTT	CASSARASGGRVDTQYF
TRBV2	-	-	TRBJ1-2	TGTGCCAGCAGTATTGACAGAAACTATGGCTACACCTTC	CASSIDRNYGYTF
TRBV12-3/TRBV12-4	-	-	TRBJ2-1	TGTGCCAGCAGTGTGACAGGCAACAATGAGCAGTTCTTC	CASSVTGNNEQFF
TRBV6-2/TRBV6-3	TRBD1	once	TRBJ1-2	TGTGCCAGCAGTTCCGACAGGGGGCTGTATGGCTACACCTTC	CASSSDRGLYGYTF
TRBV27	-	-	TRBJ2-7	TGTGCCAGCAGACCAGGGCCATACTACGAGCAGTACTTC	CASRPGPYYEQYF
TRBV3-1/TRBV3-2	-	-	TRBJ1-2	TGTGCCAGCAGCCAAAGAAGCGGGAGACAGAACTATGGCTACACCTTC	CASSQRSGRQNYGYTF
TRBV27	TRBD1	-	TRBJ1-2	TGTGCCAGCAGTTATGGGACAGTCCCGGCGAGTGGCTACACCTTC	CASSYGTVPASGYTF
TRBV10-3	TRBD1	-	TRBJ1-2	TGTGCCATCAGTATAGGGACAGGGCTGTACTATGGCTACACCTTC	CAISIGTGLYYGYTF
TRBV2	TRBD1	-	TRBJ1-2	TGTGCCAGCAGTGTTTTCGGGACAGGGCGCAGCTACACCTTC	CASSVFGTGRSYTF
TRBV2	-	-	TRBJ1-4	TGTGCCAGCAGTACAGATTTTGCAACTAATGAAAAACTGTTTTTT	CASSTDFATNEKLFF
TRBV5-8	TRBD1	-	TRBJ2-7	TGTGCCAGCAGCTTCATGGACAGGGTCGACGAGCAGTACTTC	CASSFMDRVDEQYF
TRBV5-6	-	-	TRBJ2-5	TGTGCCAGCAGCTTGGTCCCGTTCCAAGAGACCCAGTACTTC	CASSLVPFQETQYF
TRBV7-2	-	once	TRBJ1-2	TGTGCCAGCAGCTGGCTGAAGGGGGACTACACCTTC	CASSWLKGDYTF
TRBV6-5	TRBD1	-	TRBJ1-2	TGTGCCAGCAGTTACTCTTACAGGGGGGTAAATACCTTC	CASSYSYRGVNTF
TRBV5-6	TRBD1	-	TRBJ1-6	TGTGCCAGCAGCTTAAACGACAGGGGCCGGACACCCCTCCACTTT	CASSLNDRGRTPLHF
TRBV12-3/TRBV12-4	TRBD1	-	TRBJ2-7	TGTGCCAGCACCCGGGACAGGGGCTACGAGCAGTACTTC	CASTRDRGYEQYF
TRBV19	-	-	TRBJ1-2	TGTGCCAGTAGTCCAACCAACAGGGAATATGGCTACACCTTC	CASSPTNREYGYTF
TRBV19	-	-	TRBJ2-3	TGTGCCAGTAGCCTTAGGAGCGCCAAACTCACAGATACGCAGTATTTT	CASSLRSAKLTDTQYF
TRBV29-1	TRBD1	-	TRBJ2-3	TGCAGCGTCGCTCCTCCTGGGGACAGGGGGTTCGATACGCAGTATTTT	CSVAPPGDRGFDTQYF
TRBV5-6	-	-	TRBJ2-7	TGTGCCAGCAGCTTGGGGTGGGGGACTTACGAGCAGTACTTC	CASSLGWGTYEQYF
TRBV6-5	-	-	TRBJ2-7	TGTGCCAGCAGTTACTTTCAAGCGGGTCCTACCTACGAGCAGTACTTC	CASSYFQAGPTYEQYF
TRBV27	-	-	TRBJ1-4	TGTGCCAGCAGTGAGTTGACAGCTACTAATGAAAAACTGTTTTTT	CASSELTATNEKLFF
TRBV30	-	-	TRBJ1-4	TGTGCCTGGAGCCCGGGGGGAGGAAAACTGTTTTTT	CAWSPGGGKLFF